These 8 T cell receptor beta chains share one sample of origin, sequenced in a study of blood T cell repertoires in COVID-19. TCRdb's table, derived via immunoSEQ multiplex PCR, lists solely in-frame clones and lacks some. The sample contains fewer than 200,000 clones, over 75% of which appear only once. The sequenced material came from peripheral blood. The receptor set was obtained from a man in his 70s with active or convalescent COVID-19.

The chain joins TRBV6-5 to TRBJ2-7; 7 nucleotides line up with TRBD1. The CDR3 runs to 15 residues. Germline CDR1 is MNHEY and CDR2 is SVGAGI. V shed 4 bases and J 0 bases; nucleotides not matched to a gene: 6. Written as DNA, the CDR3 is TGTGCCAGCAGTTCAACAGGGGAAAGCTCCTACGAGCAGTACTTC. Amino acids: CASSSTGESSYEQYF.

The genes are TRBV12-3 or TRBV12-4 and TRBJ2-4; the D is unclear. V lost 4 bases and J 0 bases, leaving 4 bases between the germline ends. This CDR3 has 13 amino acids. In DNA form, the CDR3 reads TGTGCCAGCAGTTCTCTAGCCAAAAACATTCAGTACTTC. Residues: CASSSLAKNIQYF.

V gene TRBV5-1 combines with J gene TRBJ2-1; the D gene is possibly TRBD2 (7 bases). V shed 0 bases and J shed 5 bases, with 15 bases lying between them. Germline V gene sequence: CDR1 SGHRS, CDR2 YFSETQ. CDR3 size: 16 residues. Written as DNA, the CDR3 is TGCGCCAGCAGCTTGGGGGGGGGCGGTGGGGACAATGAGCAGTTCTTC. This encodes CASSLGGGGGDNEQFF.

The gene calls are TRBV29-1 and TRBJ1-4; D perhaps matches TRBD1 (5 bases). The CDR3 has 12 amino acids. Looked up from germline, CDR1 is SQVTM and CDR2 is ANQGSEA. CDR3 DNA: TGCACCGTAGGGGATACTAATGAAAAACTGTTTTTT. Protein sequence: CTVGDTNEKLFF.

The CDR3 DNA sequence: TGTGCCAGCAGCGTATACCGGGACAGGGGGCGCTCCGAGCAGTACTTC. This gives the protein CASSVYRDRGRSEQYF. The chain carries TRBV7-6 and TRBJ2-7, with 12 bases fitting TRBD1. The germline V gene has CDR1 SGHVS and CDR2 FNYEAQ. The CDR3 contains 16 residues. Germline trimming cut 5 bases from V and 6 bases from J; bases unmatched to any gene: 11.

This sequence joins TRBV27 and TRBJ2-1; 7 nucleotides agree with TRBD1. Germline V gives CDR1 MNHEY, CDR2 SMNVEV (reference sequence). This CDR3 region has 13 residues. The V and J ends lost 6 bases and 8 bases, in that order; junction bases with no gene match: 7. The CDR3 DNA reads TGTGCCAGCAGGGGACAGCTTCTCGATGAGCAGTTCTTC. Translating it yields CASRGQLLDEQFF.

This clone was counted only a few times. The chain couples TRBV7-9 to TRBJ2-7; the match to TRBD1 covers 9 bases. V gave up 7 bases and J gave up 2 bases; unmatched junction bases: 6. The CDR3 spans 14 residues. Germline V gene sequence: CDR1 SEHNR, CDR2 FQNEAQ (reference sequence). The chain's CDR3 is CASTQTGGAYEQYF. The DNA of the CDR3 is TGTGCCAGCACCCAGACAGGGGGGGCCTACGAGCAGTACTTC. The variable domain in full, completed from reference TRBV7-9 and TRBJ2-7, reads DTGVSQNPRHKITKRGQNVTFRCDPISEHNRLYWYRQTLGQGPEFLTYFQNEAQLEKSRLLSDRFSAERPKGSFSTLEIQRTEQGDSAMYLCASTQTGGAYEQYFGPGTRLTVT.

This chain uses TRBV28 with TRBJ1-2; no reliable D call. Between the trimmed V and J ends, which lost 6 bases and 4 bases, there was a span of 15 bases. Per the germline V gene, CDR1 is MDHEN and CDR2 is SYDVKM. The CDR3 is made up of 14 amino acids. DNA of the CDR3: TGTGCCAGCAGCTCCACTATTACGGCCTATGGCTACACCTTC. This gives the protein CASSSTITAYGYTF.